This TCR beta chain was retrieved from a study of response to subunit inactivated influenza vaccine. TCRdb processed the RT-PCR reads anew with MiXCR; each CDR3 protein has one entry. The top ten clones hold approximately 9.9% of a sample with about 570,000 distinct CDR3 sequences, over 9% of them seen once. This clonotype showed up just a few times. This CDR3 comprises 15 residues. The V gene's germline CDR1 is KGHSH and CDR2 LQKENI. With 3 bases removed from V and 3 bases from J, the gap between germline ends came to 11 bases. The sample also formed part of further work on T cells expressing NK-cell markers. This second study says: 5'RACE template switching with UMIs produced the TCR beta cDNA. An anti-gamma-delta TCR antibody confined sorting to alpha-beta TCR T cells across several of the experiments.

V is TRBV18 and J is TRBJ1-4; D is uncertain. Sample: PBMCs from blood, taken on the day of vaccination. The source is a man aged 50-59 years who received an inactivated influenza vaccine. DNA for the CDR3: TGTGCCAGCTCACCGGATCGTATGGCTAATGAAAAACTGTTTTTT. Its translation is CASSPDRMANEKLFF.